This TCR beta chain derives from a study of Ad26.COV2.S vaccination and SARS-CoV-2 variants. Study results and caveats: Vaccinated and placebo-treated recipients had similar non-spike TCR breadth.

This CDR3 spans 16 amino acids. CDR1 GTSNPN and CDR2 SVGIG come from the germline V gene (reference sequence). Germline trimming cut 4 bases from V and 3 bases from J; bases unmatched to any gene: 13. Method: immunoSEQ multiplex PCR; TCRdb's copy keeps in-frame clones and lacks some. The profile shows around 420,000 clones, around nine tenths of them singletons. Sample treatment: some 20 received Ad26.COV2.S at low or high dose, single or two shots; a few received placebo; per-sample allocation not given. Day 63 after the first injection of vaccine or placebo was the sampling time. This person who donated was an adult of 18-55 years in Boston. SARS-CoV-2 spike from the Wuhan strain was encoded by the vaccine, an Ad26 vector. Comments on this clone: Its specificity is unknown.

The sample in question was peripheral blood, obtained in a trial of Ad26.COV2.S vaccine versus placebo. The receptor's source is a person aged 18-60 years who received the Ad26.COV2.S COVID-19 vaccine or a placebo. The chain joins TRBV30 to TRBJ2-3, with 7 bases identical to TRBD2. The CDR3 DNA follows: TGTGCCTGGAAGGTCGGGAGGATCGCGGCAACAGATACGCAGTATTTT. This encodes CAWKVGRIAATDTQYF.